The 19 T cell receptor beta chains listed next were all sequenced from one sample in a study of CD8 T cells in ankylosing spondylitis. These TCRs' antigens remain unknown. TCRdb independently ran MiXCR on the 5' RACE reads; one entry per CDR3 protein. This table holds roughly 700,000 distinct CDR3 sequences, roughly 20% found once. Study results and limitations: Within ankylosing spondylitis blood, a TCR beta motif made up of eight or nine highly homologous variants appeared to be characteristic.

Sample: blood, either unsorted or a sorted T cell fraction (not recorded which). The receptor source for this set is a male donor with ankylosing spondylitis.

The chain employs TRBV5-1 and TRBJ1-1; D gene unclear. From germline, CDR1 is SGHRS and CDR2 YFSETQ. V was clipped by 0 bases and J by 1 base, with 10 bases between them. The CDR3 covers 15 residues. The CDR3 loop is CASSLAIGKNTEAFF. CDR3 in DNA: TGCGCCAGCAGCTTGGCGATAGGGAAGAACACTGAAGCTTTCTTT.

This clonotype was detected once. The J gene is TRBJ2-1, the V gene TRBV30, with TRBD2 matching 8 bases. CDR1 and CDR2 from the germline V gene are GTSNPN and SVGIG (reference sequence). V shed 2 bases, J shed 4 bases, and the junction held 4 bases outside the gene matches. CDR3 length: 14 amino acids. CDR3 protein: CAWSYTGGYNEQFF. CDR3 DNA: TGTGCCTGGAGTTATACGGGGGGGTACAATGAGCAGTTCTTC. Combining the CDR3 with reference TRBV30 and TRBJ2-1 gives the whole variable domain SQTIHQWPATLVQPVGSPLSLECTVEGTSNPNLYWYRQAAGRGLQLLFYSVGIGQISSEVPQNLSASRPQDRQFILSSKKLLLSDSGFYLCAWSYTGGYNEQFFGPGTRLTVL.

The chain joins TRBV27 to TRBJ2-5; TRBD2 is a possible D gene (5 bases). The CDR3 totals 13 residues. The V gene's germline CDR1 is MNHEY and CDR2 SMNVEV (reference sequence). The V end lost 8 bases, the J end lost 3 bases, and 13 bases lay between the germline ends. CDR3 protein: CASGHREKETQYF. CDR3 in DNA: TGTGCCAGCGGCCACCGGGAAAAAGAGACCCAGTACTTC.

This clonotype was counted a few times. V is TRBV6-1 and J is TRBJ2-2; D ambiguous. This CDR3 comprises 14 residues. CDR1 and CDR2 from the germline V gene are MNHNS and SASEGT. V lost 7 bases, J lost 2 bases, and 11 bases lay in between. The CDR3 DNA is TGTGCCAGCAATCGACACCCAAACACCGGGGAGCTGTTTTTT. Protein sequence: CASNRHPNTGELFF.

The rearrangement links TRBV20-1 to TRBJ1-1, with unresolved D. This CDR3 has 11 residues. The germline V gene encodes CDR1 DFQATT and CDR2 SNEGSKA (reference sequence). V was trimmed by 3 bases and J by 6 bases, leaving 8 bases between them. Written as DNA, the CDR3 is TGCAGTGCTAGCAGGCAGTCTGAAGCTTTCTTT. This translates into CSASRQSEAFF.

In this sample, this clonotype turned up a few times. V gene TRBV11-2 combines with J gene TRBJ2-5; 11 bases match TRBD2. Trimming removed 0 bases from V and 5 bases from J; junction bases left unmatched: 8. Germline values: CDR1 SGHAT, CDR2 FQNNGV. This CDR3 is 17 amino acids long. CDR3 region: CASSLEGSGRARETQYF. The CDR3 nucleotides are TGTGCCAGCAGCTTAGAGGGTAGCGGGAGGGCTCGTGAGACCCAGTACTTC.

V gene TRBV5-6 combines with J gene TRBJ2-5; D not resolved. This CDR3 region has 14 residues. Germline CDR1 SGHDT, CDR2 YYEEEE. V lost 4 bases to trimming and J lost 4 bases, with 14 bases between them. The CDR3 nucleotides read TGTGCCAGCAGCGGGAACGGCGGAGTAGAGACCCAGTACTTC. This sequence encodes CASSGNGGVETQYF.

This clonotype was picked up many times. The chain carries TRBV10-3 and TRBJ1-1; 11 bases line up with TRBD1. V lost 3 bases, J lost 4 bases, and 1 base stayed unmatched. The CDR3 contains 14 residues. Germline CDR1 ENHRY, CDR2 SYGVKD. In nucleotides, the CDR3 is TGTGCCATCAGTGACGGGACAGGGGGCACTGAAGCTTTCTTT. It specifies CAISDGTGGTEAFF.

This clonotype has at least ten counts. The rearrangement uses TRBV10-3 and TRBJ2-3, with a weak D call TRBD2 (6 bases). From germline, CDR1 is ENHRY and CDR2 SYGVKD. This CDR3 has 14 amino acids. V dropped 3 bases and J dropped 1 base, with 8 bases sitting between them. This CDR3 reads CAISEGGGTDTQYF. The CDR3 DNA follows: TGTGCCATCAGTGAAGGCGGGGGCACAGATACGCAGTATTTT.

This clonotype showed up just a few times. The chain has TRBV4-1 and TRBJ2-1, with 7 positions matching TRBD2. Looked up from germline, CDR1 is MGHRA and CDR2 is YSYEKL. The CDR3 loop spans 17 amino acids. V lost 0 bases, J lost 2 bases, and 7 bases stayed unmatched. In nucleotides, the CDR3 is TGCGCCAGCAGCCAAGATCGGGCGGGAGCCCCCTACAATGAGCAGTTCTTC. It codes for CASSQDRAGAPYNEQFF.

This rearrangement joins TRBV6-1 to TRBJ1-2; TRBD1 might be the D (5 bases). CDR3 length equals 15 residues. Germline CDR1 is MNHNS and CDR2 is SASEGT. V lost 5 bases and J lost 5, with 18 bases in between. The CDR3, as DNA: TGTGCCAGCAGTAGCGACGGGGGGGTATGGTATGGCTACACCTTC. The encoded protein is CASSSDGGVWYGYTF.

J is TRBJ2-7 and V is TRBV20-1, with 8 bases fitting TRBD1. The ends lost 3 bases at V and 0 bases at J; junction bases unmatched: 7. Germline V lookup: CDR1 DFQATT, CDR2 SNEGSKA (reference sequence). The CDR3 consists of 15 residues. DNA for the CDR3: TGCAGTGCTAGGAGCAGGGGGCATAGCTCCTACGAGCAGTACTTC. This encodes CSARSRGHSSYEQYF.

The chain combines TRBV9 with TRBJ2-2; D is unresolved. CDR1 and CDR2 (germline): SGDLS, YYNGEE. The V and J ends lost 4 bases and 4 bases respectively, with 11 bases between them. There are 14 residues in the CDR3. CDR3 sequence (DNA): TGTGCCAGCAGCCCCCCCCGCGGCACCGGGGAGCTGTTTTTT. Protein sequence: CASSPPRGTGELFF.

V gene TRBV20-1 combines with J gene TRBJ2-7, with a weak D call TRBD1 (5 bases). Trimming pared 3 bases from V and 4 bases from J, leaving 13 bases between. Germline CDR1 is DFQATT and CDR2 is SNEGSKA (reference sequence). The CDR3 runs 13 residues. CDR3 region: CSASREPLYEQYF. The CDR3 DNA reads as TGCAGTGCTAGCAGGGAACCGTTATACGAGCAGTACTTC.

The chain links TRBV29-1 to TRBJ2-7, with 7 bases aligning to TRBD2. The V gene end was trimmed by 5 bases and the J gene end by 5 bases; junction bases not matched to a gene: 12. CDR1 is SQVTM, CDR2 ANQGSEA, per germline. There are 14 residues in the CDR3. Here the CDR3 DNA reads TGCAGCGTTATTGGGGCGGGAGCCCCCCACGAGCAGTACTTC. It yields the protein CSVIGAGAPHEQYF.

This clonotype was seen a handful of times. The chain carries TRBV5-1 and TRBJ1-1; the D is unclear. The germline V gene encodes CDR1 SGHRS and CDR2 YFSETQ. The CDR3 has 13 amino acids. The V gene lost 4 bases and the J gene lost 2 bases, with 9 bases spanning the gap. DNA for the CDR3: TGCGCCAGCAGCGTGACTGATAACACTGAAGCTTTCTTT. Residues: CASSVTDNTEAFF. The variable domain in full, completed from reference TRBV5-1 and TRBJ1-1, reads KAGVTQTPRYLIKTRGQQVTLSCSPISGHRSVSWYQQTPGQGLQFLFEYFSETQRNKGNFPGRFSGRQFSNSRSEMNVSTLELGDSALYLCASSVTDNTEAFFGQGTRLTVV.

The chain has TRBV20-1 and TRBJ2-1; D ambiguous. The CDR3 loop spans 13 amino acids. Trimming left V 4 bases short and J 9 bases short, with 16 bases between. The germline V gene has CDR1 DFQATT and CDR2 SNEGSKA (reference sequence). The CDR3 protein is CSATPGVPPEQFF. The DNA of the CDR3 is TGCAGTGCTACCCCCGGAGTCCCTCCTGAGCAGTTCTTC.

In regard to this clonotype: A read error may produce the germline difference seen at one junction end. The chain couples TRBV29-1 to TRBJ2-7; 9 bases are a match to TRBD2. Germline V CDR1 and CDR2: SQVTM, ANQGSEA. CDR3 size: 12 residues. DNA of the CDR3: TGCAGCGCTGAGCGGGGGGCTGGGGAGCTGTACTTC. Its translation is CSAERGAGELYF.

This clonotype was seen at least ten times. The chain combines TRBV12-3 or TRBV12-4 with TRBJ1-1, with 7 bases matching TRBD1. The J segment lost 0 bases and the V segment lost 8 bases, leaving 3 bases of the junction unmatched. The CDR3 has 13 residues. The CDR3 reads CASRDSLNTEAFF. Written as DNA, the CDR3 is TGTGCCAGCCGGGACAGCCTGAACACTGAAGCTTTCTTT.